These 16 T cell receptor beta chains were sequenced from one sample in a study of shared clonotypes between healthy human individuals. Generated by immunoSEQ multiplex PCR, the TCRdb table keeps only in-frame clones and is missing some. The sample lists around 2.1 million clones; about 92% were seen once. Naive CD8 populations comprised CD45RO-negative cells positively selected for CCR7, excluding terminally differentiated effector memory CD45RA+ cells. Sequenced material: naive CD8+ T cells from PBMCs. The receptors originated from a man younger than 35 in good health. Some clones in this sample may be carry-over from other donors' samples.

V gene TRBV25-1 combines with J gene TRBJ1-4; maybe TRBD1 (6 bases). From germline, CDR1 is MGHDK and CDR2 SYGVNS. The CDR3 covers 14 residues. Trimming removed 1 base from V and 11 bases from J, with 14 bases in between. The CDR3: CASSEWGGFDKLFF. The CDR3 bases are TGTGCCAGCAGTGAATGGGGGGGCTTCGATAAACTGTTTTTT.

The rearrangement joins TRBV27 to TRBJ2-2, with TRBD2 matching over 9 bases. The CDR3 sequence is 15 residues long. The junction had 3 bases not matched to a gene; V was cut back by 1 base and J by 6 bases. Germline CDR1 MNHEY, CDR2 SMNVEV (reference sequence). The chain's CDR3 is CASSLLAGVAGELFF. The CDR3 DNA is TGTGCCAGCAGTTTATTAGCGGGAGTGGCCGGGGAGCTGTTTTTT.

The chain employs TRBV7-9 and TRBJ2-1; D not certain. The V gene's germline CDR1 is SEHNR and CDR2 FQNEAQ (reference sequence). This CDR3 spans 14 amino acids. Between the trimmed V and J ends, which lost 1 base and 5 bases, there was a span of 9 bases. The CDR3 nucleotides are TGTGCCAGCAGCTTAGAGGTAACGGACAATGAGCAGTTCTTC. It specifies CASSLEVTDNEQFF.

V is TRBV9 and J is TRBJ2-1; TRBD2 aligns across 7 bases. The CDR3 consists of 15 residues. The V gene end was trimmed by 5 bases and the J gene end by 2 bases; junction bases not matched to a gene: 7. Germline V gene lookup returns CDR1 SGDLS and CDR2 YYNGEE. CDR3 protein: CASSSLAATYNEQFF. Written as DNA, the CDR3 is TGTGCCAGCAGTTCCCTAGCGGCCACCTACAATGAGCAGTTCTTC.

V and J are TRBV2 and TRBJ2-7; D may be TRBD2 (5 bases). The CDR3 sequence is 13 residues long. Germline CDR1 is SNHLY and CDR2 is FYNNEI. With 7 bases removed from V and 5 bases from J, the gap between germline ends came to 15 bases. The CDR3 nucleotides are TGTGCCAGCAACCGGGGTTCCTTGGACGAGCAGTACTTC. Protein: CASNRGSLDEQYF.

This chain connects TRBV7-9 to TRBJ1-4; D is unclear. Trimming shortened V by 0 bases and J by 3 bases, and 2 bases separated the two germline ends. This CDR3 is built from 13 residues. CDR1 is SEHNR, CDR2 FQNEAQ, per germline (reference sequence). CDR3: CASSLAPNEKLFF. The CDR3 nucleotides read TGTGCCAGCAGCTTAGCACCTAATGAAAAACTGTTTTTT.

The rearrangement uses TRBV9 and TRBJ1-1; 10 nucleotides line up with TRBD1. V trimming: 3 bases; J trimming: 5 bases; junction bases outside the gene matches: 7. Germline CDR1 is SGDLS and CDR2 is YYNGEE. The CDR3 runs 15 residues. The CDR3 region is CASSGRQGANTEAFF. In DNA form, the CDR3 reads TGTGCCAGCAGCGGCCGACAGGGGGCGAATACTGAAGCTTTCTTT.

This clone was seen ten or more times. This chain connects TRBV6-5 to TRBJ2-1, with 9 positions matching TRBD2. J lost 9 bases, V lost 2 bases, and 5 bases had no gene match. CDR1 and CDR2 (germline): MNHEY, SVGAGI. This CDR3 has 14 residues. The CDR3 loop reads CASSYGQREVEQFF. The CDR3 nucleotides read TGTGCCAGCAGTTACGGCCAGCGGGAGGTTGAGCAGTTCTTC.

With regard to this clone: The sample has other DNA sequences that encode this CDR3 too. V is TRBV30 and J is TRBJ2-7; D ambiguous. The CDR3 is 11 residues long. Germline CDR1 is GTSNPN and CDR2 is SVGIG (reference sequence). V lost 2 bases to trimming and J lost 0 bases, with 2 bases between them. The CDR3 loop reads CAWSLSYEQYF. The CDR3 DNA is TGTGCCTGGAGTCTCTCCTACGAGCAGTACTTC.

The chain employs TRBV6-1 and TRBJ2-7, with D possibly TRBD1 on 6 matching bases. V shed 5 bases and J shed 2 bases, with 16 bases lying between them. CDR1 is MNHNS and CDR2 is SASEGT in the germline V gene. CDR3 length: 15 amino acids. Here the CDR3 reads CASSFTGFLTYEQYF. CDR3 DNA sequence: TGTGCCAGCAGTTTTACAGGGTTTTTGACCTACGAGCAGTACTTC.

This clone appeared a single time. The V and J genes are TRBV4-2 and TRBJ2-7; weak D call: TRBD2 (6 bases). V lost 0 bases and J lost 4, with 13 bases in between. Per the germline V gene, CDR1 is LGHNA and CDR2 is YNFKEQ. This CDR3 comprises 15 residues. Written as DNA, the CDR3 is TGTGCCAGCAGCCAAGATTGGCGGGAAGAGTACGAGCAGTACTTC. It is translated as CASSQDWREEYEQYF.

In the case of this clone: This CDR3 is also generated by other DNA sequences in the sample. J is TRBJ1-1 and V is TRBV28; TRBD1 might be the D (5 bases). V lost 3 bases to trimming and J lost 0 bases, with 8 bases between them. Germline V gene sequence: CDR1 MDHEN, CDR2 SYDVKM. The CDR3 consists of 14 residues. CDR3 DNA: TGTGCCAGCAGTTTGGGCAGGGTGAACACTGAAGCTTTCTTT. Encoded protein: CASSLGRVNTEAFF.

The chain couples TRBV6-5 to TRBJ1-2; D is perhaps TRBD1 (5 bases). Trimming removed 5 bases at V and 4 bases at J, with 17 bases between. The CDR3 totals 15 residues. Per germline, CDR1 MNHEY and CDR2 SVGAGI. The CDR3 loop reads CASSTRGRAIYGYTF. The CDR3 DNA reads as TGTGCCAGCAGTACGCGGGGCAGGGCGATCTATGGCTACACCTTC.

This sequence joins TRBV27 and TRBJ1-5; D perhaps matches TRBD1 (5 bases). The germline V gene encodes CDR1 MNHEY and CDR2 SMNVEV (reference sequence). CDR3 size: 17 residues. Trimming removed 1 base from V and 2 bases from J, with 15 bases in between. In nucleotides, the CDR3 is TGTGCCAGCAGTTTATTTGGAGGGGTCTTTGGCAATCAGCCCCAGCATTTT. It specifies CASSLFGGVFGNQPQHF.

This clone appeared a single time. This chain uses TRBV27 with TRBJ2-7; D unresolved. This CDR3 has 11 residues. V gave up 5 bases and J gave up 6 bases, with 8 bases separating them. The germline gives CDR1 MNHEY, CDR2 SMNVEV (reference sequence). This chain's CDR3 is CASSMYGEQYF. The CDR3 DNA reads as TGTGCCAGCAGTATGTATGGCGAGCAGTACTTC.

CDR3 DNA: TGTGCCAGCAGCCGCCCAACAGGGACCGGGTCGACCCAGCATTTT. Its translation is CASSRPTGTGSTQHF. The chain combines TRBV7-9 with TRBJ1-5; maybe TRBD1 (6 bases). V was clipped by 5 bases and J by 11 bases, with 22 bases between them. Germline V gene data show CDR1 as SEHNR and CDR2 as FQNEAQ (reference sequence). The CDR3 runs to 15 residues.